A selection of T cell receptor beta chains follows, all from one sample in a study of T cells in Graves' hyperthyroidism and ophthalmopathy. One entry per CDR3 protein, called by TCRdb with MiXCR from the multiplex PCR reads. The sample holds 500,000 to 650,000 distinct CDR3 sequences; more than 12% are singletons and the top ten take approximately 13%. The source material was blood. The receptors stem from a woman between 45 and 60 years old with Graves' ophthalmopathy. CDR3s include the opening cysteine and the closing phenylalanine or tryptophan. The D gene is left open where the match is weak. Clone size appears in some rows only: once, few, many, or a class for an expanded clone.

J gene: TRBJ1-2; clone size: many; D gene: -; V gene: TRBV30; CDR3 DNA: TGTGCCTGGAGGATAAAGGGGGGCCAAACTATCGGCTACACCTTC; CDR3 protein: CAWRIKGGQTIGYTF
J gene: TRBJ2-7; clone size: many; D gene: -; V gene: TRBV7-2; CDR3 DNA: TGTGCCAGCAGCTCTCTGGACAGACCCTACGAGCAGTACTTC; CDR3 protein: CASSSLDRPYEQYF
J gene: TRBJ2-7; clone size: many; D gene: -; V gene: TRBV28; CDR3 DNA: TGTGCCAGCAGTTTATGGGTAGTCAGGGGGGACGAGCAGTACTTC; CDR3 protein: CASSLWVVRGDEQYF
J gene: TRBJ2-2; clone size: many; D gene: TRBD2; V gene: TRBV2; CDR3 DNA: TGTGCCAGCAAAGGCACCCCCCAAGCGGGAGTCACCGGGGAGCTGTTTTTT; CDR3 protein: CASKGTPQAGVTGELFF
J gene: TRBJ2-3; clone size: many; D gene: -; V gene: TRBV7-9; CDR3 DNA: TGTGCCAGCAGACCGCCCGGGGCTATCACAGATACGCAGTATTTT; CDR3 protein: CASRPPGAITDTQYF
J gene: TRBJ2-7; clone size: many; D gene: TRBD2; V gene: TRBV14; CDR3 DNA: TGTGCCAGCAGCGATCAAAGACTAGCGGGATCCTACGAGCAGTACTTC; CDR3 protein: CASSDQRLAGSYEQYF
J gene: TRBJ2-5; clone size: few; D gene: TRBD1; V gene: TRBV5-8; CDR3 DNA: TGTGCCAGCAGCGGATGGACAGGGAGTCTAGGTAACTTC; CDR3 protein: CASSGWTGSLGNF
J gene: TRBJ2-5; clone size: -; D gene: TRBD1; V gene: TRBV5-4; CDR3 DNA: TGTGCCGAAGGGGGCGAGACCCAGTACTTC; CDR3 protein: CAEGGETQYF
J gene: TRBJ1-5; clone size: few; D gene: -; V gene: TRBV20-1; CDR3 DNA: TGCAGTGCTAGAGCCGCCGGTGTGGCTTTCAATCAGCCCCAGCATTTT; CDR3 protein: CSARAAGVAFNQPQHF
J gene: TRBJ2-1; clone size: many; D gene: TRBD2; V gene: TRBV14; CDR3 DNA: TGTGCCAGCAGCCAACTCGGACTAGCGGATATCTACAATGAGCAGTTCTTC; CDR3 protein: CASSQLGLADIYNEQFF
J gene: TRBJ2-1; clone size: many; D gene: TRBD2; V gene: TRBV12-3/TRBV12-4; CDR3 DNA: TGTGCCAGCAGGTTAGGGACTAGCGGGAGGGATGAGCAGTTCTTC; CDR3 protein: CASRLGTSGRDEQFF
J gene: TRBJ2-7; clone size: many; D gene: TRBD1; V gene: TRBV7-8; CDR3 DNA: TGTGCCAGCAGCTTAAGACAGGGAAACCCCCACGAGCAGTACTTC; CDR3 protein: CASSLRQGNPHEQYF
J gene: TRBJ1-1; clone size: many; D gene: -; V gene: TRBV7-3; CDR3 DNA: TGTGCCAGCAGCTTCGGGGGTCTTACTGAAGCTTTCTTT; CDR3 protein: CASSFGGLTEAFF
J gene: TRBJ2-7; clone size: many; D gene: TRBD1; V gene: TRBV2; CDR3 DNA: TGTGCCAGCAGTGAACCCTCGTCCAGGGGGCGATCCTACGAGCAGTACTTC; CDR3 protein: CASSEPSSRGRSYEQYF
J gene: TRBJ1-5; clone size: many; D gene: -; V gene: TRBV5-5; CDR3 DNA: TGTGCCAGCAGCTTGGGCAGCTATAGCAATCAGCCCCAGCATTTT; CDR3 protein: CASSLGSYSNQPQHF
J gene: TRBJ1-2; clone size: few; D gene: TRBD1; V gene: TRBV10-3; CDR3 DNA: TGTGCCATCAGTGAGTCGAATGCGGGACAGTCGGGCTACACCTTC; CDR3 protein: CAISESNAGQSGYTF
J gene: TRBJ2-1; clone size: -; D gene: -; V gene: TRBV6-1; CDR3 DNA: TGTGCCAGCAGTGATCTAGGGGGTACGGGCTACAATGAGCAGTTCTTC; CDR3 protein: CASSDLGGTGYNEQFF
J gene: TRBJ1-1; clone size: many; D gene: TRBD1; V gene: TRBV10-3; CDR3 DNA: TGTGCCATCAGTGGAGGTTCAACAGGGGGGAACACTGAAGCTTTCTTT; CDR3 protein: CAISGGSTGGNTEAFF
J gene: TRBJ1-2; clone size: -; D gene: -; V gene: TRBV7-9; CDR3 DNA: TGTGCCAGCAGCCCACCCGGGACCGCGTTCTATGGCTACACCTTC; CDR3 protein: CASSPPGTAFYGYTF
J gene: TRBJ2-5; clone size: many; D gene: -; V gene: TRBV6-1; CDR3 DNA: TGTGCCAGCACACCGCAGGGTACCCATTCACAAGAGACCCAGTACTTC; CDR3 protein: CASTPQGTHSQETQYF
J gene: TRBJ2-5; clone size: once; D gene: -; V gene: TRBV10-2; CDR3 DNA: TGCGCCAGCAGTGAAGGCGGACTCCCGGGGAGTAGAGAGACCCAGTACTTC; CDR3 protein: CASSEGGLPGSRETQYF
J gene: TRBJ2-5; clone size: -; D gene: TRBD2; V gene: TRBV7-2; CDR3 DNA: TGTGCCAGCAGCTTACACCCATCCGGGACTAGCGGGAGAGAGACCCAGTACTTC; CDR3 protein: CASSLHPSGTSGRETQYF
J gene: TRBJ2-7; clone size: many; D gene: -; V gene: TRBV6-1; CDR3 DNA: TGTGCCAGCAGAAAGGGGCAGGCCTACGAGCAGTACTTC; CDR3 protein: CASRKGQAYEQYF
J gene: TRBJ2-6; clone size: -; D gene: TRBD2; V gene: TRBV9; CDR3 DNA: TGTGCCAGCAGCGTAGAGGGGACTAGCGGGTTCTCTGGGGCCAACGTCCTGACTTTC; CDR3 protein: CASSVEGTSGFSGANVLTF
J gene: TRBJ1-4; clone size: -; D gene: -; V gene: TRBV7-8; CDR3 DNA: TGTGCCAGCAGCCCAATTGGCGTAACTAATGAAAAACTGTTTTTT; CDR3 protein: CASSPIGVTNEKLFF
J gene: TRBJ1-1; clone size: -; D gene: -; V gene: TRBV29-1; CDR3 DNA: TGCAGCGTTGAGTTGAGGACAAGCTACGGTGCTTTCTTT; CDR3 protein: CSVELRTSYGAFF
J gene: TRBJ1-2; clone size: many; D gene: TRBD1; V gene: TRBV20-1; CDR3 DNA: TGCAGTGCTAGAGACCGGGACAGTCTACTTTTAAACTATGGCTACACCTTC; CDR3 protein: CSARDRDSLLLNYGYTF
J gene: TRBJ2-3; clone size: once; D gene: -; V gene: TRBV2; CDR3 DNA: TGTGCCAGCAGCACCCTAGGGATCAACACAGATACGCAGTATTTT; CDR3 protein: CASSTLGINTDTQYF
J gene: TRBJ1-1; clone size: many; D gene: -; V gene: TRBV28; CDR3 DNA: TGTGCCAGCCAGCAAGTTGGAGTGAGAAGGAACGCTGAAGCTTTCTTT; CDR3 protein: CASQQVGVRRNAEAFF
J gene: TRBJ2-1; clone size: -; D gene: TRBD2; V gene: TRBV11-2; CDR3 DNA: TGTGCCAGCAGCTCCCCGGGACTAGCGGGAGGGCCTAATGAGCAGTTCTTC; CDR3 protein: CASSSPGLAGGPNEQFF
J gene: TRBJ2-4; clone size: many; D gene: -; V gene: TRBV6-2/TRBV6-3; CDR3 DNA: TGTGCCAGCAGTTACTCGTTCTCCCGGATAGCCAAAAACATTCAGTACTTC; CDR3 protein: CASSYSFSRIAKNIQYF
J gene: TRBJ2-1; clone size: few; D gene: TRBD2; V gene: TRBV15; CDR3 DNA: TGTGCCACCAGCGGAAACGGGACTAGCGGGATAAGGGATGAGCAGTTCTTC; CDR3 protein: CATSGNGTSGIRDEQFF
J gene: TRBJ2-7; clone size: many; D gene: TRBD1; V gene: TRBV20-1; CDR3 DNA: TGCAGTGCCTCGCCGGGACAGGGGATATACGAGCAGTACTTC; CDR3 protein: CSASPGQGIYEQYF
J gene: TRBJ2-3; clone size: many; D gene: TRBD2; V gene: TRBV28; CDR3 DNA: TGTGCCAGCAGCCCTAGCGGGAGGGAAGTAGATACGCAGTATTTT; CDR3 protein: CASSPSGREVDTQYF
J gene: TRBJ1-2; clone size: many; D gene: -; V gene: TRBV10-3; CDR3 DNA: TGTGCCATCAGGACCGGGACACCTAACTATGGCTACACCTTC; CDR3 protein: CAIRTGTPNYGYTF
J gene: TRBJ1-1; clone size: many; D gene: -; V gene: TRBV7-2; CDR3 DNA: TGTGCCAGCAGCTTATCGGGAGTCGTGGGGGTAGGAGTCACTGAAGCTTTCTTT; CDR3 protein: CASSLSGVVGVGVTEAFF
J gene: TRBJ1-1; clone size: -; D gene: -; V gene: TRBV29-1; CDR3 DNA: TGCAGCGTTGATAGTCGGTTCCGGGAAGCTGAAGCTTTCTTT; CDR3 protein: CSVDSRFREAEAFF
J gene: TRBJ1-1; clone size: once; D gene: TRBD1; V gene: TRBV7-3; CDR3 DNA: TGTGCCAGCAGCTTATCTCAGGGGGCAGGAGTAGCTGAAGCTTTCTTT; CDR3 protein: CASSLSQGAGVAEAFF
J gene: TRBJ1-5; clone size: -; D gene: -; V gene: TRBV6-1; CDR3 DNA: TGTGCCAGCAGTGCCAGTACAGGGAATCAGCCCCAGCATTTT; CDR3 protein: CASSASTGNQPQHF
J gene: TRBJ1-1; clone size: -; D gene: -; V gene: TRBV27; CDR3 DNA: TGTGCCAGCAGTCCCGGACGGGCCCACCGAAGGGCTTTCTTT; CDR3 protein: CASSPGRAHRRAFF
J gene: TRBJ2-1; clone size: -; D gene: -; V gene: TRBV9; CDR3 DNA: TGTGCCAGCAGCACCGGGACCGACGACTACAATGAGCAGTTCTTC; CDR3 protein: CASSTGTDDYNEQFF
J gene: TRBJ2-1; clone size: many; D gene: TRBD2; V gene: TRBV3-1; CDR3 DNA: TGTGCCAGCAGCCAAGATGTAGCGGGAGTTGGTGAGCAGTTCTTC; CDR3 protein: CASSQDVAGVGEQFF
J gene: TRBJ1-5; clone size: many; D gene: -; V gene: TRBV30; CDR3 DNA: TGTGCCTGGAGTGCAGGGGCTCTAAGCAATCAGCCCCAGCATTTT; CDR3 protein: CAWSAGALSNQPQHF
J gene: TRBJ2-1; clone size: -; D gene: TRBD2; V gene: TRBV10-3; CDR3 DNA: TGTGCCATCACTAGGCTAGCGGGAGGTAACAATGAGCAGTTCTTC; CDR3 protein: CAITRLAGGNNEQFF
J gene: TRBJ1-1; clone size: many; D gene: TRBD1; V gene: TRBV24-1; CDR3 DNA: TGTGCCACCAGTGATGGGGGACAGGGGGCGGTTGAAGCTTTCTTT; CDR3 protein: CATSDGGQGAVEAFF
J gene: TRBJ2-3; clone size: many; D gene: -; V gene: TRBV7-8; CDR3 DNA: TGTGCCAGCAGCTTACGAGTGGGGGTTAGGGGGACAGATACGCAGTATTTT; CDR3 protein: CASSLRVGVRGTDTQYF
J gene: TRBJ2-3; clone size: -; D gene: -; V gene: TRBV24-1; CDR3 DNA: TGTGCCACCAGACAGTCCGGGACAGATACGCAGTATTTT; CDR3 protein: CATRQSGTDTQYF
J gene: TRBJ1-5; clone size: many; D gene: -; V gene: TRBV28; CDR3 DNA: TGTGCCAGCAGTATTAGGGTCCCACTCTATCAGCCCCAGCATTTT; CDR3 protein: CASSIRVPLYQPQHF
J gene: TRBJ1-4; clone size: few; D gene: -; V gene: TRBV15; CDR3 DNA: TGTGCCACCAGCAGAGAGGGCAGGGTGGACGAAAAACTGTTTTTT; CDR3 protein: CATSREGRVDEKLFF
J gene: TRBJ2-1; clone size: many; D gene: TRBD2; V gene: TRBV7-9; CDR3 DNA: TGTGCCAGCAGCTCACCAGGACTAGTAGGGTGGAATGAGCAGTTCTTC; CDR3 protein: CASSSPGLVGWNEQFF
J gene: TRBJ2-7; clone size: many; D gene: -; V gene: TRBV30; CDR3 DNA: TGTGCCTGGAGTGTATGGGAATCCTACGAGCAGTACTTC; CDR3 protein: CAWSVWESYEQYF